Shown below are 17 T cell receptor beta chains from a single sample sequenced in a study of T cells in Graves' hyperthyroidism and ophthalmopathy. RNA transcripts yielded amplified TCR beta CDR3 regions. First-round RT-PCR with HTBI primers amplified the TCR CDR3 region. TCRdb reprocessed the multiplex PCR reads via MiXCR and lists one record per CDR3 protein. The profile shows about 580,000 distinct CDR3 sequences, approximately 14% of them singletons. The sample taken for sequencing was blood. The receptors were sampled from a woman under 40 with Graves' hyperthyroidism that later progressed to Graves' ophthalmopathy.

This clonotype was seen ten or more times. This chain joins TRBV14 and TRBJ2-5; D is tentatively TRBD1 or TRBD2 (5 bases each). Germline lookup yields CDR1 SGHDN and CDR2 FVKESK. The CDR3 has 14 residues. V dropped 4 bases and J dropped 3 bases, with 12 bases sitting between them. CDR3 amino acids: CASSPGPLEETQYF. The CDR3 nucleotides read TGTGCCAGCAGCCCGGGACCTCTAGAAGAGACCCAGTACTTC.

This chain links TRBV4-2 with TRBJ1-1; tentative D call: TRBD1 (6 bases). Germline assignment: CDR1 LGHNA and CDR2 YNFKEQ. This CDR3 contains 18 residues. Deletions cut 0 bases from V and 0 bases from J, with 17 bases between. CDR3 sequence reads: CASSQERGRTDMNTEAFF. The CDR3 DNA reads TGTGCCAGCAGCCAAGAACGGGGAAGGACAGACATGAACACTGAAGCTTTCTTT.

V is TRBV4-3 and J is TRBJ2-1; tentatively, D is TRBD2 (5 bases). The CDR3 has 17 residues. Deletions cut 0 bases from V and 8 bases from J, with 20 bases between. Germline lookup yields CDR1 LGHNA and CDR2 YSLEER. The DNA for the CDR3 is TGCGCCAGCAGCCAAGAAGGTGGGAGAGGTATTTTCGATGAGCAGTTCTTC. It encodes CASSQEGGRGIFDEQFF.

This clonotype was picked up many times. V gene TRBV19 combines with J gene TRBJ2-7; D is perhaps TRBD1 (6 bases). V was pared by 3 bases and J by 0 bases, with 12 bases between. The CDR3 runs to 15 residues. Germline V gene data show CDR1 as LNHDA and CDR2 as SQIVND (reference sequence). This chain's CDR3 is CASSMETGGSYEQYF. The CDR3 DNA sequence: TGTGCCAGTAGTATGGAGACAGGTGGCTCCTACGAGCAGTACTTC.

This clonotype was detected many times. This rearrangement joins TRBV13 to TRBJ1-1, with D maybe TRBD1 (5 bases). Trimming pared 0 bases from V and 5 bases from J, leaving 10 bases between. CDR1 and CDR2 from the germline V gene are PRHDT and FYEKMQ (reference sequence). CDR3 length: 14 amino acids. The CDR3 DNA reads TGTGCCAGCAGCTTAGGCGGGACGGATACTGAAGCTTTCTTT. This sequence encodes CASSLGGTDTEAFF. Variable domain in full (rest from reference TRBV13 and TRBJ1-1): AAGVIQSPRHLIKEKRETATLKCYPIPRHDTVYWYQQGPGQDPQFLISFYEKMQSDKGSIPDRFSAQQFSDYHSELNMSSLELGDSALYFCASSLGGTDTEAFFGQGTRLTVV.

The gene calls are TRBV29-1 and TRBJ2-5; TRBD1 might be the D (6 bases). The CDR3 is made up of 11 amino acids. Trimming removed 7 bases at V and 7 bases at J, with 13 bases between. Germline V gene sequence: CDR1 SQVTM, CDR2 ANQGSEA. The CDR3 sequence: CSGGGPGTQYF. The CDR3 nucleotides are TGCAGCGGAGGGGGTCCGGGGACCCAGTACTTC. Filled out from reference TRBV29-1 and TRBJ2-5, the complete variable domain reads SAVISQKPSRDICQRGTSLTIQCQVDSQVTMMFWYRQQPGQSLTLIATANQGSEATYESGFVIDKFPISRPNLTFSTLTVSNMSPEDSSIYLCSGGGPGTQYFGPGTRLLVL.

This clonotype was counted ten times or more. The rearrangement joins TRBV29-1 to TRBJ2-7; 10 bases match TRBD1. CDR3 length equals 13 residues. The germline gives CDR1 SQVTM, CDR2 ANQGSEA. Trimming at V came to 8 bases and at J to 4 bases, leaving 8 bases not matched to a gene. The CDR3 sequence is CSHTGQGKYEQYF. Here the CDR3 DNA reads TGCAGCCATACGGGACAGGGGAAGTACGAGCAGTACTTC.

The sample holds one count of this clonotype. The gene calls are TRBV7-8 and TRBJ2-7; TRBD1 agrees at 9 bases. V gave up 6 bases and J gave up 1 base; unmatched junction bases: 7. The CDR3 loop spans 15 amino acids. In germline, CDR1 is SGHVS, CDR2 FQNEAQ. Written as DNA, the CDR3 is TGTGCCAGCAGATACGCGACAGGGGGGTCCTACGAGCAGTACTTC. Translated, it gives CASRYATGGSYEQYF.

This clonotype was seen at least ten times. V is TRBV24-1 and J is TRBJ2-7, with D perhaps TRBD1 or TRBD2 (5 bases each). Germline values: CDR1 KGHDR, CDR2 SFDVKD. The CDR3 is 13 residues long. Trimming shortened V by 3 bases and J by 3 bases, and 8 bases separated the two germline ends. The CDR3 loop is CATSDVGGYEQYF. The CDR3 nucleotides read TGTGCCACCAGTGATGTTGGGGGCTACGAGCAGTACTTC.

This clonotype was counted between two and nine times. The chain combines TRBV9 with TRBJ2-7; a weak D match, TRBD1 (5 bases). Trimming removed 3 bases at V and 1 base at J, with 14 bases between. This CDR3 has 15 residues. The germline V gene encodes CDR1 SGDLS and CDR2 YYNGEE. This chain's CDR3 is CASSAQGSASYEQYF. In DNA form, the CDR3 reads TGTGCCAGCAGCGCGCAGGGTTCGGCATCCTACGAGCAGTACTTC.

This clonotype was counted at least ten times. The rearrangement uses TRBV7-2 and TRBJ2-3; TRBD2 aligns across 9 bases. V was pared by 5 bases and J by 1 base, with 7 bases of the junction left unmatched. Germline values: CDR1 SGHTA, CDR2 FQGNSA. The CDR3 extends over 16 amino acids. CDR3 sequence: CASSLWTSARTDTQYF. Here the CDR3 DNA reads TGTGCCAGCAGCCTTTGGACTAGCGCTCGCACAGATACGCAGTATTTT.

This clonotype was seen many times. The chain employs TRBV11-3 and TRBJ2-3; D is unclear. V was cut by 3 bases and J by 4 bases, with 5 bases left in between. The CDR3 length is 12 residues. Germline-derived CDR1 and CDR2 are SGHNT and YENEEA. CDR3 amino acids: CASSLTSDTQYF. CDR3 bases: TGTGCCAGCAGCTTGACATCAGATACGCAGTATTTT.

This clonotype has ten or more counts. This sequence joins TRBV7-9 and TRBJ2-3; D gene uncertain. Germline V gene lookup returns CDR1 SEHNR and CDR2 FQNEAQ (reference sequence). The V gene lost 3 bases and the J gene lost 2 bases, with 9 bases spanning the gap. This CDR3 contains 14 residues. In DNA, the CDR3 is TGTGCCAGCAGCTTGGAGAGCCTCACAGATACGCAGTATTTT. This gives the protein CASSLESLTDTQYF. Drawing the rest from reference TRBV7-9 and TRBJ2-3, the complete variable domain is DTGVSQNPRHKITKRGQNVTFRCDPISEHNRLYWYRQTLGQGPEFLTYFQNEAQLEKSRLLSDRFSAERPKGSFSTLEIQRTEQGDSAMYLCASSLESLTDTQYFGPGTRLTVL.

The sample holds many counts of this clonotype. The rearrangement links TRBV7-2 to TRBJ2-7, with D possibly TRBD2 on 6 matching bases. V was shortened by 6 bases and J by 7 bases, with 16 bases between the two germline ends. This CDR3 contains 13 residues. CDR1 and CDR2 (germline): SGHTA, FQGNSA. The CDR3 loop is CASSYAGGTEQYF. The CDR3 DNA reads TGTGCCAGCAGTTACGCCGGGGGAACGGAGCAGTACTTC.

This clonotype was counted many times. This chain links TRBV14 with TRBJ2-5; a weak D match, TRBD1 (6 bases). V lost 1 base to trimming and J lost 14 bases, with 14 bases between them. The CDR3 covers 12 residues. Germline CDR1 SGHDN, CDR2 FVKESK. This chain's CDR3 is CASSQVLTGVYF. Written as DNA, the CDR3 is TGTGCCAGCAGCCAAGTACTGACAGGAGTTTACTTC. The variable domain in full, completed from reference TRBV14 and TRBJ2-5, reads EAGVTQFPSHSVIEKGQTVTLRCDPISGHDNLYWYRRVMGKEIKFLLHFVKESKQDESGMPNNRFLAERTGGTYSTLKVQPAELEDSGVYFCASSQVLTGVYFGPGTRLLVL.

Many counts were recorded for this clonotype. The chain couples TRBV20-1 to TRBJ2-5; 7 bases are shared with TRBD2. J was trimmed by 0 bases and V by 3 bases; bases with no gene match: 7. Germline CDR1 reads DFQATT; CDR2 reads SNEGSKA (reference sequence). CDR3 size: 15 residues. This chain's CDR3 is CSASLAGVYQETQYF. DNA for the CDR3: TGCAGTGCTAGTTTGGCGGGAGTTTACCAAGAGACCCAGTACTTC.

Points on this clonotype: A much larger clone is a single base away; this may be a read error. This chain connects TRBV2 to TRBJ1-5; no clear D. Germline CDR1 reads SNHLY; CDR2 reads FYNNEI. CDR3 length: 16 residues. The V gene lost 6 bases and the J gene lost 5 bases, with 20 bases spanning the gap. In DNA, the CDR3 is TGTGCCAGCAGCATAACGTCGGGTTCTCTTCATCAGCCCCAGCATTTT. Amino acids: CASSITSGSLHQPQHF.